Below, 11 T cell receptor beta chains from the same sample are listed, as sequenced in a study of CD8 T cells in Susac syndrome. The RNA input was roughly 0.45 to 1 ug, and it was reverse transcribed with random hexamers. TCRdb re-called the immunoSEQ multiplex PCR reads through MiXCR, storing one row per CDR3 protein. The sample holds some 75,000 distinct CDR3 sequences; roughly 92% are singletons and the top ten take 0.35% to 0.5%. The material sequenced was CD8+ T cells from PBMCs. The source of these receptors is a human donor with Susac syndrome.

V and J are TRBV30 and TRBJ2-2; TRBD2 might be the D (7 bases). The CDR3 length is 16 residues. Trimming removed 3 bases from V and 3 bases from J, with 17 bases in between. The germline CDR1 and CDR2 sequences are GTSNPN and SVGIG (reference sequence). CDR3 nucleotide sequence: TGTGCCTGGAGATACACAGGGAGGGTGGACACCGGGGAGCTGTTTTTT. Its protein product is CAWRYTGRVDTGELFF.

The count of this clonotype is one. The chain carries TRBV7-9 and TRBJ2-1, with unresolved D. Trimming took 3 bases from V and 9 from J, leaving 6 bases between them. The CDR3 totals 11 residues. CDR1 and CDR2 (germline): SEHNR, FQNEAQ (reference sequence). The CDR3 region has the DNA TGTGCCAGCAGCTTGATGGTTGAGCAGTTCTTC. Translating it yields CASSLMVEQFF.

This chain connects TRBV30 to TRBJ2-7; D unresolved. Germline lookup yields CDR1 GTSNPN and CDR2 SVGIG (reference sequence). Trimming stripped 0 bases from V and 7 bases from J, with 7 bases between. This CDR3 is 11 amino acids long. The CDR3 here is CAWSVYAEQYF. The DNA for the CDR3 is TGTGCCTGGAGTGTATACGCGGAGCAGTACTTC.

The V gene is TRBV25-1, the J gene TRBJ1-3; D is ambiguous. Germline CDR1 and CDR2: MGHDK and SYGVNS. V dropped 3 bases and J dropped 2 bases, with 11 bases sitting between them. This CDR3 contains 15 residues. The CDR3 loop is CASSDPGDAGNTIYF. As DNA, the CDR3 is TGTGCCAGCAGTGACCCCGGTGATGCTGGAAACACCATATATTTT.

The chain uses TRBV20-1 and TRBJ2-1; 7 bases align to TRBD2. CDR3 length: 16 residues. Germline-derived CDR1 and CDR2 are DFQATT and SNEGSKA (reference sequence). Trimming took 0 bases from V and 0 from J; bases not matched to a gene: 5. CDR3 sequence: CSARDFQRDSYNEQFF. CDR3 sequence (DNA): TGCAGTGCTAGAGATTTCCAGCGGGACTCCTACAATGAGCAGTTCTTC.

A single count supports this clonotype. The chain employs TRBV12-3 or TRBV12-4 and TRBJ2-2; D possibly corresponds to TRBD2 (6 bases). There are 14 residues in the CDR3. With 6 bases removed from V and 7 bases from J, the gap between germline ends came to 15 bases. CDR3 sequence reads: CASSDRRRGGELFF. CDR3 nucleotides: TGTGCCAGCAGCGACAGACGGAGGGGCGGGGAGCTGTTTTTT.

The chain combines TRBV19 with TRBJ2-6; no definite D call. Trimming cost V 7 bases and J 4 bases, with 5 bases left between them. Germline-derived CDR1 and CDR2 are LNHDA and SQIVND (reference sequence). The CDR3 has 12 residues. This CDR3 is CASKLGANVLTF. The CDR3 region has the DNA TGTGCCAGTAAATTAGGGGCCAACGTCCTGACTTTC.

The genes are TRBV7-2 and TRBJ2-1; D remains unclear. Germline lookup yields CDR1 SGHTA and CDR2 FQGNSA. The V and J ends lost 0 bases and 10 bases respectively, with 7 bases between them. CDR3 length equals 12 residues. CDR3 in amino acids: CASSLALGEQFF. DNA for the CDR3: TGTGCCAGCAGCTTAGCCCTAGGGGAGCAGTTCTTC.

The rearrangement uses TRBV20-1 and TRBJ2-1; D call uncertain. Per germline, CDR1 DFQATT and CDR2 SNEGSKA (reference sequence). V was cut by 5 bases and J by 3 bases, with 11 bases left in between. This CDR3 region has 13 residues. The CDR3 DNA sequence: TGCAGTGCTCCCCTACCTCACTACAATGAGCAGTTCTTC. Its translation is CSAPLPHYNEQFF.

The gene calls are TRBV7-2 and TRBJ2-3; no clear D gene. V lost 3 bases and J 0 bases, leaving 10 bases between the germline ends. The CDR3 loop spans 15 amino acids. Germline V lookup: CDR1 SGHTA, CDR2 FQGNSA. The CDR3 protein is CASSFRPISTDTQYF. CDR3 coding DNA: TGTGCCAGCAGCTTCCGTCCGATCAGCACAGATACGCAGTATTTT.

The V gene is TRBV20-1, the J gene TRBJ2-4, with unresolved D. V gave up 4 bases and J gave up 5 bases, with 3 bases separating them. This CDR3 comprises 10 residues. Germline assignment: CDR1 DFQATT and CDR2 SNEGSKA (reference sequence). CDR3 region: CSATENIQYF. The CDR3 coding sequence is TGCAGTGCTACAGAAAACATTCAGTACTTC.